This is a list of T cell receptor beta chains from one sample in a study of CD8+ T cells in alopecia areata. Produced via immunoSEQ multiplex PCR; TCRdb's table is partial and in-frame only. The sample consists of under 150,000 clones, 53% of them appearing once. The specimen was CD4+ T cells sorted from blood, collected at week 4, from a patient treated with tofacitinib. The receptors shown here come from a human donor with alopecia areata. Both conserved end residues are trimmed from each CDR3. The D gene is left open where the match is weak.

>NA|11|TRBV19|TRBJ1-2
ASSIDTTYGYT
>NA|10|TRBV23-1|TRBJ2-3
ASSQSGVEEY
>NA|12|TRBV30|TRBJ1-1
AWSFGTVNTEAF
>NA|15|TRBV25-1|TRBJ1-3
ASSEYRARGSGNTIY
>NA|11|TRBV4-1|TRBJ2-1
ASSQAGAREQF
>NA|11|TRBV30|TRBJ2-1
AWSVIDSNEQF
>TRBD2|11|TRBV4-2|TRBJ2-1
ASSLAGGNEQF
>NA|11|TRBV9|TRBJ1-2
ASRRGQHYGYT
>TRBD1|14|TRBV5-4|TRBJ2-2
ASSRTGGATDGELF
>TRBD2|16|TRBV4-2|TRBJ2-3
ASSQASGGARSTDTQY
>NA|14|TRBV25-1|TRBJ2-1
ASSYSKGSVYNEQF
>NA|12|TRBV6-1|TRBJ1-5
ASSEAAGNQPQH
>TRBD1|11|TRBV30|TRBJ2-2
ARDRANTGELF
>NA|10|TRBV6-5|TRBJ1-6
ASSPGTEKLH
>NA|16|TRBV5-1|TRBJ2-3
ASSWPRQALLSTDTQY
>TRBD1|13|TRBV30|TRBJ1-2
AWSAWDRGRYGYT
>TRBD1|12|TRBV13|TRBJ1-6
ASSATTGNSPLH
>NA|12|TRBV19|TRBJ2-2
ASRGGANTGELF
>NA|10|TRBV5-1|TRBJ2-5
ASSLEVETQY
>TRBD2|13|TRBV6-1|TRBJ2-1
ASIRLAGRYNEQF
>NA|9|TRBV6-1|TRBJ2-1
ATTGVGEQF
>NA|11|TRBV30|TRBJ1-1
AWSRGVNTEAF
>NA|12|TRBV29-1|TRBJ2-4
SVVSGLAKNIQY
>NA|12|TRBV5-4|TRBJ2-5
ASSPPLPGGTQY
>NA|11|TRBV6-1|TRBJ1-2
ASSPQLLYGYT
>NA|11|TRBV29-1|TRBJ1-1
SVEMALNTEAF
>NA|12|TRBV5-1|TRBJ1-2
ASSLGGGPGGYT
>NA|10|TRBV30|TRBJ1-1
AWSPRNTEAF
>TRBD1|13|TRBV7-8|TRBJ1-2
ASSSRTGPAYGYT
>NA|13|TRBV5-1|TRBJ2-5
ASSLSGIPEETQY
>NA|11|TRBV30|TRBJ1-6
AWKVRAALPLH
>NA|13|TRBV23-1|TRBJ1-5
ASSRATGSNQPQH
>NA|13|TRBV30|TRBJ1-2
AWSPTVPSINGYT
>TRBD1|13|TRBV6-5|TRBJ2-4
ASGRDRDRDSIQY
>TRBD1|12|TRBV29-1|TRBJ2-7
SVARGQGTYEQY
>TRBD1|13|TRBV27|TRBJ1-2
ASSSTGGDWYGYT
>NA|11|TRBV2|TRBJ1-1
ASTPSVNTEAF
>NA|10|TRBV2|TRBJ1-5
ASSGDMQPQH
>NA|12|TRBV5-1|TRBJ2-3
ASSSSWDTDTQY
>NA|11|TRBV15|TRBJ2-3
ATSRDIPDTQY
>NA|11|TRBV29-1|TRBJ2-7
SVGRGVWDEQY
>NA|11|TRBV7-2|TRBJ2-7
ASSGSRAGEQY
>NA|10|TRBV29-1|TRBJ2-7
SVLQGPYEQY
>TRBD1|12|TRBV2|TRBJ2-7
ASSEGTEIYEQY
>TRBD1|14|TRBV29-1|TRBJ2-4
SVSDRPGAAKNIQY
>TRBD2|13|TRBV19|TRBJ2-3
ASSAPGGPADTQY
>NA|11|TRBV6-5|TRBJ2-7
ASSTQRGGEQY
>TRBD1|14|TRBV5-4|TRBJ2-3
ASSLDRGQSTDTQY
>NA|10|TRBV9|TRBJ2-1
ASRSTGSEQF
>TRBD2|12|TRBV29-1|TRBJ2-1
SVELVAGAYEQF
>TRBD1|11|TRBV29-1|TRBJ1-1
SVEGTGGTEAF
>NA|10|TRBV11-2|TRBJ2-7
ASSQQGYEQY
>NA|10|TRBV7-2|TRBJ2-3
ASSPRTDTQY
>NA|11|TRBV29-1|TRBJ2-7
SVEDLTRYEQY